The source of this T cell receptor beta chain is a study of blood T cell repertoires in COVID-19 (dated by TCRdb to about 2020). With regard to the full study: The collaborator samples originated in the United States, Italy and Spain and spanned the acute and convalescent phases of COVID-19. The material from the prospective study consisted of cDNA or gDNA derived from T cells, B-cell-depleted T cells, or PBMCs. The dataset comprised deeply sampled blood TCRbeta repertoires from subjects exposed to, actively infected with, or recovered from COVID-19. The repertoires were released in a freely available public database intended as a resource for research on the immune response to SARS-CoV-2. The samples were drawn from the first 160 participants of the ongoing ImmuneRACE study and from 950 to 1,500 subjects provided by 6 global collaborators. A de-identified subject ID, COVID-19 status, age in years and sex were almost always included in the sample metadata. Where available, HLA class I and class II types were taken from metadata supplied by the sample provider and were not determined by assay-based typing.

From a lookup of the germline V gene, CDR1 and CDR2 are ENHRY and SYGVKD. The CDR3 numbers 15 residues from cysteine through phenylalanine. Only the CDR3 DNA stays, 45 bases, in frame from base 1. V sheds 0 bases and J sheds 8 bases, leaving 14 bases between their ends. General study outcomes and caveats: Clinical and demographic metadata were provided uncurated, with the amount varying by source and participant.

One collaborating source in Seattle enrolled patients while the patients were actively infected and followed the patients over time throughout the course of disease. The collaborating institutions used their own protocols to collect whole blood in K2EDTA tubes. For TCRbeta analysis, collaborators shipped samples as frozen whole blood, isolated PBMCs, or DNA extracted from either of those sample types. TCRbeta CDR3 regions were amplified from genomic DNA by means of the immunoSEQ Assay, a bias-controlled multiplex PCR. As for the authors' bioinformatics: Within the assay, amplification of reference gene primers was used to estimate how many nucleated cells each sample contained. To quantify the absolute abundance of each unique TCRbeta CDR3 rearrangement, sequence reads were collapsed and filtered. For each sample, productive Simpson clonality was calculated as the square root of Simpson's diversity index over productive rearrangements. TCRdb carries this immuneACCESS record with in-frame sequences only. Its versions omit some clonotypes, under half of them owing to an unresolved V gene in the studies checked, with the rest unexplained. V and J calls and clone size follow that table, whereas D and trimming were derived from the DNA. For this sample the table gives about 87,000 clones, of which roughly 84% were detected only once. The top ten hold approximately 3% of the sample.

Comments on this clone: Its antigen is not yet known. No quality values exist for individual bases; no much larger clone is one base distant.

The TCR comes from an elderly woman with COVID-19, enrolled during active disease. This chain joins TRBV10-3 to TRBJ1-5; the D segment could be TRBD1, given 5 matching bases. Sequencing used peripheral blood. The CDR3 protein sequence reads: CAISESIGVLKPQHF. The nucleotide sequence is TGTGCCATCAGTGAGTCCATAGGGGTCTTGAAGCCCCAGCATTTT.